This TCR beta chain was sequenced for a study of T cell responses to AZD1222 COVID-19 vaccine. Study conclusions and caveats: Donor demographics were predominantly white British with a female majority; clonal diversity may be underestimated. Regions 160-218 and 743-854 dominated among vaccine-associated CD4 TCRs spanning spike.

The V and J ends lost 0 bases and 4 bases respectively, with 9 bases between them. The CDR3 runs 15 residues. CDR1 MNHEY and CDR2 SVGEGT come from the germline V gene. Only in-frame clones appear in the TCRdb table, and some are missing; sequencing was by immunoSEQ multiplex PCR. The sample includes about 84,000 clones, 70% to 90% seen only once; the top ten take about 12%. Remarks on this clone: The antigen is not known.

This chain links TRBV6-2 or TRBV6-3 with TRBJ2-2, with D unresolved. The TCR sequence derives from an adult who received the AZD1222 COVID-19 vaccine. This sample comprised peripheral blood, obtained 28 days after the second AZD1222 dose. The CDR3 reads CASSYSVGTTGELFF. The CDR3, as DNA: TGTGCCAGCAGTTACTCAGTGGGCACCACCGGGGAGCTGTTTTTT.